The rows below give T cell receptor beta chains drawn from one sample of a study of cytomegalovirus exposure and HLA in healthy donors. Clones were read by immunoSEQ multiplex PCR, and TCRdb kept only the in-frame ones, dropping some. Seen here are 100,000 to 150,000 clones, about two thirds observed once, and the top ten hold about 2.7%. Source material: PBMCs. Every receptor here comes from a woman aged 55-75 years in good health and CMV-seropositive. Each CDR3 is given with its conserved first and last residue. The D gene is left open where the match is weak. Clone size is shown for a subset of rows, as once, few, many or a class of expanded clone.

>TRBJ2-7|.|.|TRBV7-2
CASASSYEQYF
TGTGCCAGCGCGAGCTCCTACGAGCAGTACTTC
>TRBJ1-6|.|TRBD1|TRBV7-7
CASSPRTGPIQVNSPLHF
TGTGCTAGCAGCCCGCGGACAGGGCCGATCCAAGTTAATTCACCCCTCCACTTT
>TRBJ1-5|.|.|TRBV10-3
CAISEGQNQPQHF
TGTGCCATCAGTGAGGGACAGAATCAGCCCCAGCATTTT
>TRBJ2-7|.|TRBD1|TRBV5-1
CASSSGQGGDEQYF
TGCGCCAGCAGCTCAGGACAGGGTGGCGACGAGCAGTACTTC
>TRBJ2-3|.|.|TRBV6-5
CASSYSTKPRTDTQYF
TGTGCCAGCAGTTACTCGACAAAGCCCCGCACAGATACGCAGTATTTT
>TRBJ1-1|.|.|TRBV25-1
CASSETPRRAFF
TGTGCCAGCAGTGAAACCCCCCGGAGGGCTTTCTTT
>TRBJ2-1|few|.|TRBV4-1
CASSHPGGYNEQFF
TGCGCCAGCAGCCACCCCGGGGGCTACAATGAGCAGTTCTTC
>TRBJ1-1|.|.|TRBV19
CASSWQGGGNTEAFF
TGTGCCAGTAGTTGGCAGGGAGGGGGGAACACTGAAGCTTTCTTT
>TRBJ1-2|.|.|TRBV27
CASTPWGGNYGYTF
TGTGCCAGCACCCCATGGGGGGGCAACTATGGCTACACCTTC
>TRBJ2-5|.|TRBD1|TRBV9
CASSATGTTTGGTQYF
TGTGCCAGCAGCGCGACAGGGACGACGACTGGGGGGACCCAGTACTTC
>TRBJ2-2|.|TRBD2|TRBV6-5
CASSSGGDTGELFF
TGTGCCAGCAGCAGCGGGGGGGACACCGGGGAGCTGTTTTTT
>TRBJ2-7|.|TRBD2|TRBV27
CASSHITSGGSYEQYF
TGTGCCAGCAGTCACATCACTAGCGGGGGCTCCTACGAGCAGTACTTC
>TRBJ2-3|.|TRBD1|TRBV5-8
CASSIGQGTDTQYF
TGTGCCAGCAGCATCGGACAGGGGACAGATACGCAGTATTTT
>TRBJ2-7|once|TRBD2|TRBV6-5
CASSSAGEGEQYF
TGTGCCAGCAGTTCGGCGGGGGAAGGTGAGCAGTACTTC
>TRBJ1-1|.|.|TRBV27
CASSLFPGELPFF
TGTGCCAGCAGTTTATTTCCAGGGGAATTACCTTTCTTT
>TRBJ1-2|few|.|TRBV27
CASRSGHPNYGYTF
TGTGCCAGCAGGTCGGGACACCCTAACTATGGCTACACCTTC